These T cell receptor beta chains were read from a single sample in a study of immune characterization of retroperitoneal liposarcoma. One entry per CDR3 protein, called by TCRdb with MiXCR from the PCR reads. The data show fewer than 9,500 distinct CDR3 sequences, more than 35% seen once. Sample: tumor tissue. These receptors were taken from a male donor with retroperitoneal liposarcoma. CDR3s include the opening cysteine and the closing phenylalanine or tryptophan. D genes are given only for firm matches. Rows give clone size only sometimes, using once, few, many, or a class for an expanded clone.

V gene	J gene	D gene	clone size	CDR3 length	CDR3 DNA	CDR3 protein
TRBV12-3/TRBV12-4	TRBJ2-1	TRBD1	.	15	TGTGCCAGCAGTAAGGGACAGCGGATATACAATGAGCAGTTCTTC	CASSKGQRIYNEQFF
TRBV27	TRBJ2-5	TRBD2	few	15	TGTGCCAGCAGTAGTCCCGGGACTACCGAAGAGACCCAGTACTTC	CASSSPGTTEETQYF
TRBV11-3	TRBJ2-5	TRBD2	.	15	TGTGCCAGCAGCGGTAGCGGGGGACCCTACAATGAGCAGTACTTC	CASSGSGGPYNEQYF
TRBV10-1	TRBJ2-7	.	once	14	TGCGCCAGGTGGACACTAGACGGGTCCTACGAGCAGTACTTC	CARWTLDGSYEQYF
TRBV6-1	TRBJ2-5	.	many	16	TGTGCCAGCAGGGAGTGGTCTTTGTCCGGCGAAGAGACCCAGTACTTC	CASREWSLSGEETQYF
TRBV27	TRBJ2-1	.	few	14	TGTGCCAGCAGTGCCGGGACCACTAACAATGAGCAGTTCTTC	CASSAGTTNNEQFF
TRBV7-8	TRBJ2-5	TRBD1	.	15	TGTGCCAGCAGCTTAGTTAGGGGGCTAATGGAGACCCAGTACTTC	CASSLVRGLMETQYF
TRBV6-8	TRBJ1-1	.	.	14	TGTGCCAGCAGTTACGCCAGGTCTGAGACTGAAGCTTTCTTT	CASSYARSETEAFF
TRBV6-1	TRBJ2-5	.	.	13	TGTGCCAGCAGTCGGTGGGTTTCGGAGACCCAGTACTTC	CASSRWVSETQYF
TRBV6-5	TRBJ1-2	.	.	13	TGTGCCAGCACTTCCGGGGCGGGTTATGGCTACACCTTC	CASTSGAGYGYTF
TRBV7-3	TRBJ2-1	.	.	14	TGTGCCAGCAGCCCCGACAGTACTCGCAATGAGCAGTTCTTC	CASSPDSTRNEQFF
TRBV6-8	TRBJ2-5	.	.	12	TGTGCCACCCCCCCCAGGCAGGAGACCCAGTACTTC	CATPPRQETQYF
TRBV6-2/TRBV6-3	TRBJ2-7	.	.	14	TGTGCCAGCAGTTTCGATGACGGAGCCTACGAGCAGTACTTC	CASSFDDGAYEQYF
TRBV6-1	TRBJ2-5	.	.	14	TGTGCCAGCACCGAGGGCCCCTCGACTGAGACCCAGTACTTC	CASTEGPSTETQYF
TRBV6-1	TRBJ2-1	.	large	14	TGTGCCAGCAGGTCTCTTGACGCGTACAATGAGCAGTTCTTC	CASRSLDAYNEQFF
TRBV10-3	TRBJ2-7	TRBD2	few	17	TGTGCCATCAGCGAACCACCTAGCGGGACCAGCTCCTACGAGCAGTACTTC	CAISEPPSGTSSYEQYF
TRBV6-1	TRBJ2-7	.	few	14	TGTGCCAGCCACCTCCGTGCGGGACGGTACGAGCAGTACTTC	CASHLRAGRYEQYF
TRBV7-2	TRBJ2-7	TRBD1	medium-sized	14	TGTGCCAGCAGCAGTAGACAGGGCTCCCACGAGCAGTACTTC	CASSSRQGSHEQYF
TRBV6-5	TRBJ2-1	TRBD2	.	18	TGTGCCAGCAGTGAACAACCTCCAGCGGGGGGCTCCTACAATGAGCAGTTCTTC	CASSEQPPAGGSYNEQFF
TRBV7-6	TRBJ2-5	.	few	15	TGTGCTAGCAGCTTATACGGCGGCCAGGGAGAGACCCAGTACTTC	CASSLYGGQGETQYF
TRBV7-2	TRBJ2-1	TRBD2	medium-sized	15	TGTGCCAGCAGCTCGACGGCGGGAGGACGGAATGAGCAGTTCTTC	CASSSTAGGRNEQFF
TRBV6-1	TRBJ2-1	TRBD2	.	14	TGTGCCAGCAGTCTGCGCGGGGGGGGCTACGAGCAGTTCTTC	CASSLRGGGYEQFF
TRBV6-2/TRBV6-3	TRBJ2-5	TRBD1	.	11	TGTGCCAGCGGGACAGGGGTCGCCCAGTACTTC	CASGTGVAQYF
TRBV6-8	TRBJ2-1	TRBD1	.	14	TGTGCCAGCAGTTTGACAGGGGGCGACTACGAGCAGTTCTTC	CASSLTGGDYEQFF
TRBV6-1	TRBJ1-1	.	.	15	TGTGCCAGCAGTGCCCCTGGGACACCGAACACTGAAGCTTTCTTT	CASSAPGTPNTEAFF
TRBV7-2	TRBJ2-7	.	many	13	TGTGCCAGCAGCTTATCCAGGGTATACGAGCAGTACTTC	CASSLSRVYEQYF
TRBV6-1	TRBJ2-1	.	.	14	TGTGCCAGCGTCTCTGGACAGATGAACGACGAGCAGTTCTTC	CASVSGQMNDEQFF
TRBV10-1	TRBJ2-1	TRBD1	.	13	TGCGCCAGCAGTCAACAGACAGGGGGTCAGCAGTTCTTC	CASSQQTGGQQFF
TRBV6-1	TRBJ2-7	TRBD1	.	15	TGTGCCAGCAGTGGACCGGGACAGGGATACTACGAGCAGTACTTC	CASSGPGQGYYEQYF
TRBV7-6	TRBJ2-2	.	.	13	TGTGCCAGCAGCCCCCTATCCACCGGGGAGCTGTTTTTT	CASSPLSTGELFF
TRBV27	TRBJ2-7	TRBD2	.	17	TGTGCCAGCAGACCAGGGACTAGCGGGAGAGCAAACTACGAGCAGTACTTC	CASRPGTSGRANYEQYF
TRBV12-3/TRBV12-4	TRBJ2-7	TRBD2	once	14	TGTGCCAGCAGTGGACTAGCGGGATTCAATGAGCAGTACTTC	CASSGLAGFNEQYF
TRBV6-1	TRBJ1-2	.	.	15	TGTGCCAGCAGCCCCCCCCAGCGATCCGGCTATGGCTACACCTTC	CASSPPQRSGYGYTF
TRBV6-1	TRBJ2-1	.	once	14	TGTGCCAGCAGACCTTCAGGGGATGGCGAGACCCAGTTCTTC	CASRPSGDGETQFF
TRBV9	TRBJ2-1	TRBD2	.	17	TGTGCCAGCAGCCCCGCCGGGGGACTAGCGGGGTACAATGAGCAGTTCTTC	CASSPAGGLAGYNEQFF
TRBV6-1	TRBJ2-7	TRBD1	many	14	TGTGCCAGGGATCGGACAGGCTTCTACTACGAGCAGTACTTC	CARDRTGFYYEQYF
TRBV25-1	TRBJ2-3	.	.	13	TGTGCCAGCAGTGAACGGGTCAAGCATACGCAGTATTTT	CASSERVKHTQYF
TRBV7-6	TRBJ2-1	.	.	14	TGTGCCAGCAGCTTAGCGAGAGTGGCCAATGAGCAGTTCTTC	CASSLARVANEQFF
TRBV6-9	TRBJ2-3	.	few	15	TGTGCCAGCAGTTATCAGGGATGGAGTACAGATACGCAGTATTTT	CASSYQGWSTDTQYF
TRBV6-1	TRBJ2-7	.	.	12	TGTGCCAGCACCTCACTTGGCTACGAGCAGTACTTC	CASTSLGYEQYF
TRBV6-1	TRBJ1-5	.	.	13	TGTGCCAGCAGTGAAACGCAATACCAGCCCCAGCATTTT	CASSETQYQPQHF
TRBV6-1	TRBJ1-1	.	few	14	TGTGCCAGCATTGGAAGGCTTTCGAACACTGAAGCTTTCTTT	CASIGRLSNTEAFF
TRBV12-3/TRBV12-4	TRBJ2-7	TRBD1	.	13	TGTGCCAGCAGGATGGGACAGTACAATGAGCAGTACTTC	CASRMGQYNEQYF
TRBV6-8	TRBJ2-1	.	few	15	TGTGCCAGCAGCTTAGCGCCGCCCTCCTACAATGAGCAGTTCTTC	CASSLAPPSYNEQFF
TRBV7-2	TRBJ2-3	.	.	12	TGTGCCAGCAGCTTGGGGGGGGGGCAGGAGTATTTT	CASSLGGGQEYF
TRBV7-4	TRBJ2-1	.	.	16	TGTGCCAGCAGCTTAGTTAATAGCGCGGGATACTACGAGCAGTTCTTC	CASSLVNSAGYYEQFF
TRBV27	TRBJ2-1	.	large	15	TGTGCCAGCATGGTCTCCAGGGGTGGTCTCAATGAGCAGTTCTTC	CASMVSRGGLNEQFF
TRBV6-1	TRBJ2-7	TRBD1	.	15	TGTGCCAGCAGTGAGGGACAGGGAAGCTCCTACGAGCAGTACTTC	CASSEGQGSSYEQYF
TRBV7-3	TRBJ2-1	.	few	13	TGTGCCAGCAGCTTAATAGGGGCCGATGAGCAGTTCTTC	CASSLIGADEQFF
TRBV6-1	TRBJ2-3	.	.	13	TGTGCCAGCAAAAGGGGTTCCTACAATGAGCAGTTCTTT	CASKRGSYNEQFF
TRBV28	TRBJ2-3	TRBD2	.	15	TGTGCCAGCAGTTTGCCTAGCGGACTCACAGATACGCAGTATTTT	CASSLPSGLTDTQYF